A single sample is the source of the 2 T cell receptor beta chains below, sequenced in a study of T-cell memory formation after mild COVID-19. TCRdb reprocessed the 5' RACE reads with MiXCR, giving one entry per CDR3 protein. The sample includes more than 300,000 distinct CDR3 sequences, roughly an eighth of them seen just once. The sample taken for sequencing was PBMCs or a T cell subset sorted from them (not recorded which). All receptors derive from a young man who had mild COVID-19 (a few samples of this study predate the infection). Cell type and time point are not known.

This clonotype was seen at least ten times. The CDR3: CASSQGGGGTEAFF. CDR3 bases: TGCGCCAGCAGCCAGGGAGGGGGTGGCACTGAAGCTTTCTTT. This chain joins TRBV4-1 and TRBJ1-1, with D possibly being TRBD1 (6 bases). The V end was cut by 3 bases, the J end by 4 bases, with 12 bases between. Germline V gene lookup returns CDR1 MGHRA and CDR2 YSYEKL. There are 14 residues in the CDR3.

About this clonotype: One junction end disagrees with the germline gene, perhaps due to a read error. The chain has TRBV6-5 and TRBJ2-1; D may be TRBD1 or TRBD2 (5 bases each). Germline CDR1 MNHEY, CDR2 SVGAGI. The CDR3 sequence is 14 residues long. The CDR3 DNA reads TGTGCCAGCAGTAGCCCCGGGACCGGTAATGGGCAGTTCTTC. As protein: CASSSPGTGNGQFF.